This T cell receptor (beta chain) was identified in a study of blood T cell repertoires in COVID-19. For the study at large: In each case, the material was cDNA or gDNA derived from T cells, B-cell-depleted T cells, or PBMCs.

Cohorts were based on clinical histories the participants reported. The authors' processing: Estimation of nucleated cell counts was performed using reference gene primer amplification. The table came from immunoSEQ multiplex PCR; TCRdb's copy has only in-frame clones and leaves some out. The D gene and trimming were derived from the DNA, and the V and J assignments and clone size from that table. Of 130,000 to 150,000 clones listed, roughly 80% were seen once; the top ten hold just over 9%. Germline-derived CDR1 and CDR2 are SGHTA and FQGNSA. V was clipped by 3 bases and J by 0 bases; unmatched bases: 5. The CDR3 totals 16 residues. A single count supports this clone.

This sequence joins TRBV7-2 and TRBJ2-1; 7 bases map to TRBD1. The material sequenced was PBMCs or T cells enriched from blood (not recorded which). The sequence was obtained from a man between 50 and 59 years old who had recovered from COVID-19. CDR3 in amino acids: CASSLRQGSSYNEQFF. CDR3 nucleotide sequence: TGTGCCAGCAGCTTGAGACAGGGAAGCTCCTACAATGAGCAGTTCTTC.